The 21 T cell receptor beta chains below were found in one sample sequenced in a study of tumor-infiltrating lymphocytes in primary liver carcinoma. Unsorted whole blood supplied the RNA, and germline DNA was extracted too. From 450 to 550 ng total RNA, TCR beta cDNA was generated with a primer in the constant region. Nested multiplex PCR, run for three rounds with slightly modified ARM-PCR, yielded TCR beta libraries. The opening two PCR rounds, 10 cycles each, paired TRBV1-TRBV30 forward primers with a C-beta reverse primer. Via MiXCR, TCRdb re-called the multiplex PCR reads, giving one row per CDR3 protein. The table lists about 200,000 distinct CDR3 sequences, less than 65% of them singletons. Material for sequencing was peripheral blood. These receptors were taken from a woman aged 55-69 years with primary liver carcinoma and hepatitis B virus infection.

The chain links TRBV12-3 or TRBV12-4 to TRBJ2-7; the D is unclear. The CDR3 sequence is 14 residues long. V shed 6 bases and J shed 3 bases, with 15 bases lying between them. The CDR3 DNA reads as TGTGCCAGCAGCCCCATGGATCGGTTCTACGAGCAGTACTTC. It is translated as CASSPMDRFYEQYF.

In this sample, this clonotype turned up once. At one end the junction does not follow the germline gene, possibly because of a read error. The chain couples TRBV7-9 to TRBJ2-2; possibly TRBD2 for D (5 bases). Germline V gene data show CDR1 as SEHNR and CDR2 as FQNEAQ (reference sequence). The CDR3 loop spans 14 amino acids. The CDR3: CVSSLEVAGGELFF. The CDR3, as DNA: TGTGTCAGCAGCTTAGAGGTTGCGGGCGGGGAGCTGTTTTTT.

This clonotype was detected only once. The conserved closing phenylalanine or tryptophan is absent in this CDR3, likely reflecting a read error. The V and J genes are TRBV6-2 or TRBV6-3 and TRBJ2-7; 9 nucleotides line up with TRBD1. The trim removed 6 bases at V and 4 bases at J, leaving 10 bases unmatched. The CDR3 has 15 amino acids. CDR1 and CDR2 (germline): MNHEY, SVGEGT. CDR3 residues: CASSLAGTGTYEQYY. CDR3 DNA: TGTGCCAGCAGCCTCGCGGGGACAGGGACTTACGAGCAGTACTAC.

Remarks on this clonotype: At one of its ends the junction is not consistent with the germline gene, which may arise from a read error. The chain joins TRBV29-1 to TRBJ2-1; the D call may be TRBD1 or TRBD2 (7 bases each). The CDR3 covers 15 residues. Germline V CDR1 and CDR2: SQVTM, ANQGSEA. CDR3 protein: CSIEEGGGPGREQFF. CDR3 bases: TGCAGCATTGAAGAGGGAGGGGGCCCCGGGAGGGAGCAGTTCTTC.

The chain is built from TRBV11-3 and TRBJ2-5; 7 bases map to TRBD1. CDR1 and CDR2 from the germline V gene are SGHNT and YENEEA. The J segment lost 5 bases and the V segment lost 5 bases, leaving 11 bases of the junction unmatched. The CDR3 spans 15 residues. This CDR3 is CASSPGTGDMETQYF. DNA of the CDR3: TGTGCCAGCAGCCCCGGTACAGGGGACATGGAGACCCAGTACTTC. Full variable domain (missing parts from reference TRBV11-3 and TRBJ2-5): EAGVVQSPRYKIIEKKQPVAFWCNPISGHNTLYWYLQNLGQGPELLIRYENEEAVDDSQLPKDRFSAERLKGVDSTLKIQPAELGDSAVYLCASSPGTGDMETQYFGPGTRLLVL.

This clonotype has ten or more counts. This chain connects TRBV6-5 to TRBJ1-2; 9 nucleotides line up with TRBD1. V lost 10 bases and J lost 4; bases outside the gene matches: 4. Germline lookup yields CDR1 MNHEY and CDR2 SVGAGI. This CDR3 has 12 amino acids. Written as DNA, the CDR3 is TGTGCCACAACAGGGGGCGCCTATGGCTACACCTTC. It encodes CATTGGAYGYTF.

A remark on this clonotype: This clone may be a read error of a much larger clone one base away. The final CDR3 position lacks the conserved phenylalanine or tryptophan, pointing to a likely read error. The chain is built from TRBV4-1 and TRBJ2-4, with D perhaps matching TRBD2 (5 bases). CDR3 length equals 12 residues. The germline V and J ends were trimmed by 0 bases and 11 bases, with 8 bases remaining between them. Germline CDR1 reads MGHRA; CDR2 reads YSYEKL. In DNA form, the CDR3 reads TGCGCCAGCAGCCAAGAGGCGGAGGTTCAGTACCTC. Its translation: CASSQEAEVQYL.

About this clonotype: The junction and the germline gene differ at one end; a read error may be behind it. The chain has TRBV29-1 and TRBJ2-1; D is undetermined. Germline CDR1 and CDR2: SQVTM and ANQGSEA. The CDR3 totals 12 residues. CDR3 in amino acids: CNVEGLWNEQFF. For the CDR3, the DNA is TGCAACGTTGAAGGGTTGTGGAATGAGCAATTCTTC.

On this clonotype: Mismatch with germline at one junction end may stem from a read error. The chain combines TRBV11-3 with TRBJ2-7; possibly TRBD1 for D (5 bases). The CDR3 totals 15 residues. Germline V lookup: CDR1 SGHNT, CDR2 YENEEA. The CDR3 DNA reads as TGTGCCAGGAGCTTAGTTGGGGCAGCCAACTACGAGCAGTACTTC. It is translated as CARSLVGAANYEQYF.

V and J are TRBV6-4 and TRBJ2-2, with 10 positions matching TRBD2. The V gene's germline CDR1 is MRHNA and CDR2 SNTAGT. Losses at the gene ends were 1 base for V and 6 bases for J; bases not matched to a gene: 5. This CDR3 comprises 16 residues. For the CDR3, the DNA is TGTGCCAGCAGTGACTGGGGGACTAGCGTCTCCGGGGAGCTGTTTTTT. Residues: CASSDWGTSVSGELFF.

On this clonotype itself: A read error is possible here, since a much larger clone lies one base away. The V and J genes are TRBV6-6 and TRBJ2-5; D is uncertain. The CDR3 totals 15 residues. From germline, CDR1 is MNHNY and CDR2 SVGAGI (reference sequence). The CDR3 sequence is CVSSPRTAPSLTGYF. The DNA for the CDR3 is TGTGTCAGCAGCCCCAGGACGGCCCCGAGTTTGACCGGGTACTTC.

Points on this clonotype: Likely a read error: the CDR3 ends without its conserved phenylalanine or tryptophan. V and J are TRBV11-2 and TRBJ2-5; D possibly corresponds to TRBD1 (6 bases). From germline, CDR1 is SGHAT and CDR2 FQNNGV. CDR3 length: 13 residues. CDR3 in amino acids: CACSLESKGAQYY. CDR3 nucleotides: TGTGCCTGCAGCTTAGAATCCAAGGGGGCCCAGTACTAC.

Concerning this clonotype: A read error may account for a junction end that differs from germline. In nucleotides, the CDR3 is TGTGCCAGCAGTCTCGGAGTATCGGGAGGCTACATTGAGCAGTTCTTC. This encodes CASSLGVSGGYIEQFF. The rearrangement links TRBV12-3 or TRBV12-4 to TRBJ2-1, with TRBD2 identical over 7 bases. There are 16 residues in the CDR3.

The chain couples TRBV4-2 to TRBJ1-2, with D tentatively TRBD1 (6 bases). Germline V lookup: CDR1 LGHNA, CDR2 YNFKEQ. The V end lost 1 base, the J end lost 9 bases, and 12 bases lay between the germline ends. The CDR3 length is 13 residues. CDR3 region: CASSQAGVGSYTF. CDR3 bases: TGTGCCAGCAGCCAAGCAGGGGTAGGGAGCTACACCTTC.

This clonotype was observed at least ten times. This chain links TRBV4-1 with TRBJ2-3, with TRBD1 identical over 10 bases. The ends lost 1 base at V and 5 bases at J; junction bases unmatched: 0. The CDR3 has 14 amino acids. Germline V CDR1 and CDR2: MGHRA, YSYEKL. CDR3 loop: CASSQGTGGDTQYF. Here the CDR3 DNA reads TGCGCCAGCAGCCAAGGGACAGGGGGAGATACGCAGTATTTT.

The chain is built from TRBV7-8 and TRBJ2-5; tentative D call: TRBD1 (6 bases). This CDR3 region has 15 residues. Looked up from germline, CDR1 is SGHVS and CDR2 is FQNEAQ. Trimming removed 0 bases from V and 14 bases from J, with 22 bases in between. The CDR3 sequence is CASSLAEGHRYEHYF. CDR3 sequence (DNA): TGTGCCAGCAGCTTAGCCGAGGGACATCGCTACGAGCACTACTTC. The full variable domain, in which reference TRBV7-8 and TRBJ2-5 provide the parts outside the CDR3, is GAGVSQSPRYKVAKRGQDVALRCDPISGHVSLFWYQQALGQGPEFLTYFQNEAQLDKSGLPSDRFFAERPEGSVSTLKIQRTQQEDSAVYLCASSLAEGHRYEHYFGPGTRLLVL.

This clonotype was seen many times. The V call is TRBV11-2, the J call TRBJ2-4, with D perhaps given as TRBD1 or TRBD2 (6 bases each). With 10 bases removed from V and 7 bases from J, the gap between germline ends came to 26 bases. CDR3 length equals 16 residues. In germline, CDR1 is SGHAT, CDR2 FQNNGV. The CDR3 region is CATAKTGRWERNIQYF. The CDR3 DNA is TGTGCCACCGCCAAAACAGGGAGGTGGGAAAGGAACATTCAGTACTTC.

Ten or more counts support this clonotype. The chain employs TRBV6-2 or TRBV6-3 and TRBJ2-3, with 9 bases matching TRBD2. CDR3 length: 16 amino acids. The germline gives CDR1 MNHEY, CDR2 SVGEGT. The V gene end was trimmed by 5 bases and the J gene end by 4 bases; junction bases not matched to a gene: 10. The CDR3, as DNA: TGTGCCAGCAGTCCCCACCGCGGGAGGGCCCCAGATACGCAGTATTTT. It specifies CASSPHRGRAPDTQYF.

This clonotype was counted a few times. The CDR3 DNA sequence: TGTGCCAGCAGCTCCCTCGGTACTAGCGGGAGGAATGAGCAGTTCTTC. Protein sequence: CASSSLGTSGRNEQFF. The chain recombines TRBV5-6 with TRBJ2-1; 12 bases are shared with TRBD2. Trimming removed 3 bases from V and 7 bases from J; junction bases left unmatched: 8. CDR3 length: 16 amino acids. Germline lookup yields CDR1 SGHDT and CDR2 YYEEEE.

The chain uses TRBV25-1 and TRBJ2-3, with 13 nucleotides matching TRBD2. The germline V gene encodes CDR1 MGHDK and CDR2 SYGVNS. V shed 2 bases, J shed 2 bases, and the junction held 4 bases outside the gene matches. The length of the CDR3 is 17 residues. CDR3 loop: CASSEGTSGRVTDTQYF. The CDR3 DNA sequence: TGTGCCAGCAGTGAAGGAACTAGCGGGAGGGTCACAGATACGCAGTATTTT.

The rearrangement joins TRBV25-1 to TRBJ2-5; D may be TRBD1 or TRBD2 (5 bases each). The V end was cut by 1 base, the J end by 12 bases, with 15 bases between. This CDR3 is built from 13 residues. Germline assignment: CDR1 MGHDK and CDR2 SYGVNS. CDR3 in amino acids: CASSEFESRGKYF. CDR3 in DNA: TGTGCCAGCAGTGAATTTGAAAGTCGGGGCAAGTACTTC.